This T cell receptor (beta chain) originates from a study of blood T cell repertoires in COVID-19. In the study overall: T cells, B-cell-depleted T cells, or PBMCs provided the cDNA or gDNA that served as material.

From germline, CDR1 is SEHNR and CDR2 FQNEAQ (reference sequence). Losses at the gene ends were 2 bases for V and 14 bases for J; bases not matched to a gene: 11. The CDR3 length is 14 residues. In the authors' workflow: Estimated nucleated cell counts came from reference gene primer amplification. Repertoires were generated with immunoSEQ multiplex PCR, while TCRdb's copy carries only in-frame clones and drops some. D and trimming were read from the DNA, whereas the V and J calls and clone size are those reported in that table. The sample lists around 340,000 clones, 80% to 90% occurring once. The TCR comes from a woman aged 40-49 years with acute COVID-19. The chain employs TRBV7-9 and TRBJ1-1; 10 nucleotides match TRBD1. The sequenced sample was PBMCs or T cells enriched from blood (not recorded which). The CDR3 region is CASSLTDRGQGLFF. Written as DNA, the CDR3 is TGTGCCAGCAGCTTAACCGACAGGGGGCAAGGGTTGTTCTTT.